Listed below are T cell receptor beta chains from one sample, sequenced in a study of blood T cell repertoires in COVID-19. The protocol was immunoSEQ multiplex PCR, while the TCRdb copy is restricted to in-frame clones and leaves out a portion. The sample holds around 140,000 clones; 84% are singletons and the top ten take about 3.7%. The material sequenced was PBMCs or T cells enriched from blood (not recorded which). These receptors all stem from a woman aged 45-60 years with acute COVID-19. Each CDR3 is given with its conserved first and last residue. D genes are given only for firm matches. Clone size, where shown, is once, few, many, or a class for clones that have expanded.

j_call | clone_size | v_call | d_call | cdr3_nt | cdr3_aa
TRBJ1-1 | - | TRBV5-6 | - | TGTGCCAGCAGCTGGACAACAGGGAGCGCTGAAGCTTTCTTT | CASSWTTGSAEAFF
TRBJ2-1 | - | TRBV7-6 | TRBD2 | TGTGCCAGCAGCCCTTTATCGGCGGGAGGCTTTCATGAGCAGTTCTTC | CASSPLSAGGFHEQFF
TRBJ2-2 | - | TRBV11-3 | - | TGTGCCAGCAGCCCACGATCGGCGGGCAACACCGGGGAGCTGTTTTTT | CASSPRSAGNTGELFF
TRBJ2-3 | - | TRBV7-2 | TRBD2 | TGTGCCAGCAGCGCGATGTGGATAGCGGGAGCTAGCACAGATACGCAGTATTTT | CASSAMWIAGASTDTQYF
TRBJ1-2 | - | TRBV29-1 | - | TGCAGCGTTGTCGCGGCATTCGGCTACACCTTC | CSVVAAFGYTF
TRBJ1-2 | few | TRBV19 | - | TGTGCCAGTAGTATTGTACTTAACTATGGCTACACCTTC | CASSIVLNYGYTF
TRBJ2-3 | few | TRBV30 | - | TGTGCCTGGAGTCCACAACAGTCCGGTACGCAGTATTTT | CAWSPQQSGTQYF
TRBJ2-7 | - | TRBV2 | TRBD2 | TGTGCCAGCATTTCCGGGAGGGCCTACTACGAGCAGTACTTC | CASISGRAYYEQYF
TRBJ2-4 | - | TRBV7-9 | - | TGTGCCAGCAGCTTCAATGATCTAGGCAAAAACATTCAGTACTTC | CASSFNDLGKNIQYF
TRBJ2-1 | - | TRBV27 | TRBD1 | TGTGCCAGCAGTTTAAGGGACAGGGGACACAATGAGCAGTTCTTC | CASSLRDRGHNEQFF
TRBJ2-1 | - | TRBV11-2 | TRBD2 | TGTGCCAGCAGCTTAGGGTCCAGCGGGAGCAATGAGCAGTTCTTC | CASSLGSSGSNEQFF
TRBJ1-2 | - | TRBV19 | - | TGTGCCAGTGCTCGGGGGTTGAGGGACTATGGCTACACCTTC | CASARGLRDYGYTF
TRBJ2-1 | - | TRBV24-1 | TRBD2 | TGTGCCACCAGTGGCCATGGAGCGGGACGGACCAATGAGCAGTTCTTC | CATSGHGAGRTNEQFF
TRBJ1-5 | - | TRBV10-3 | - | TGTGCCATCAGTGAGACAGTCCAGAGCCAGCCCCAGCATTTT | CAISETVQSQPQHF
TRBJ2-7 | - | TRBV7-9 | TRBD1 | TGTGCCAGCAGTCCACAAACGTACGGGACAGCCGAGCAGTACTTC | CASSPQTYGTAEQYF
TRBJ1-3 | - | TRBV6-1 | - | TGTGCCAGCAGTGACGCGACAGGCTGGGAAAACACCATATATTTT | CASSDATGWENTIYF
TRBJ1-1 | - | TRBV7-8 | - | TGTGCCAGCAGCCCGTTATACACTGAAGCTTTCTTT | CASSPLYTEAFF
TRBJ1-1 | - | TRBV29-1 | - | TGCAGCGCCAGATCGGGGGATAACACTGAAGCTTTCTTT | CSARSGDNTEAFF
TRBJ2-7 | - | TRBV7-9 | TRBD2 | TGTGCCAGCAGTTCTCAGGATAGCGGGAACTCCTACGAGCAGTACTTC | CASSSQDSGNSYEQYF
TRBJ2-5 | - | TRBV2 | - | TGTGCCAGCAGTGAAGCGGCAGGGCGAGAGACCCAGTACTTC | CASSEAAGRETQYF
TRBJ1-1 | - | TRBV2 | TRBD1 | TGTGCCAGCAGAAGGGACAGGGCGTGGTGGAAAGCTGTTGGCACTGAAGCTTTCTTT | CASRRDRAWWKAVGTEAFF
TRBJ1-5 | - | TRBV4-1 | - | TGCGCCAGCAGCCAAGAACAGGTCAATCAGCCCCAGCATTTT | CASSQEQVNQPQHF
TRBJ2-2 | - | TRBV11-2 | - | TGTGCCAGTAGCCCCCTTCGAGGGTACACCGGGGAGCTGTTTTTT | CASSPLRGYTGELFF
TRBJ1-2 | few | TRBV29-1 | - | TGCAGCGCCCGGACAGAGAACTATGGCTACACCTTC | CSARTENYGYTF
TRBJ2-7 | once | TRBV30 | TRBD1 | TGTGCCTGGAGTGGCCGGGACAGGAGGGCAAGGGAGCAGTACTTC | CAWSGRDRRAREQYF
TRBJ1-1 | once | TRBV11-2 | TRBD1 | TGTGCCAGCAGCTTACCGGGACAGGGAGGAACTGAAGCTTTCTTT | CASSLPGQGGTEAFF